One and the same sample provided the 11 T cell receptor beta chains below, sequenced in a study of identical twins. TCRdb reprocessed the 5' RACE reads with MiXCR, giving one entry per CDR3 protein. The profile shows 450,000 or so distinct CDR3 sequences, 12% to 15% of them singletons. The same sample was also studied in work on yellow fever vaccine responses in identical twins.

Input material: CD4+ T cells sorted from blood. The receptor source for this set is a woman aged 18-29 years in good health.

This clonotype turned up a few times. The gene calls are TRBV7-2 and TRBJ2-5, with 8 positions matching TRBD2. The CDR3 totals 14 residues. Per germline, CDR1 SGHTA and CDR2 FQGNSA. V lost 5 bases, J lost 5 bases, and 7 bases stayed unmatched. CDR3: CASSKGLVMETQYF. CDR3 DNA sequence: TGTGCCAGCAGCAAGGGACTAGTAATGGAGACCCAGTACTTC.

The chain is built from TRBV28 and TRBJ1-1; D is uncertain. The CDR3 is 10 amino acids. Germline loops: CDR1 MDHEN, CDR2 SYDVKM. V was clipped by 6 bases and J by 7 bases, with 6 bases between them. The CDR3, as DNA: TGTGCCAGCAGGGGCCTTGAAGCTTTCTTT. Amino acids: CASRGLEAFF.

This clonotype has more than one count but fewer than ten. This chain connects TRBV29-1 to TRBJ2-3; D not resolved. With 2 bases removed from V and 1 base from J, the gap between germline ends came to 7 bases. This CDR3 is built from 13 residues. From germline, CDR1 is SQVTM and CDR2 ANQGSEA. The CDR3, as DNA: TGCAGCGTTGAATTCCCGGGCACAGATACGCAGTATTTT. It codes for CSVEFPGTDTQYF.

This chain uses TRBV9 with TRBJ2-7; TRBD1 might be the D (6 bases). Germline CDR1 is SGDLS and CDR2 is YYNGEE. The CDR3 consists of 15 residues. V dropped 2 bases and J dropped 7 bases, with 19 bases sitting between them. CDR3 DNA: TGTGCCAGCAGCGTCTTGGACAGAAGCTACGAAGAGCAGTACTTC. Residues: CASSVLDRSYEEQYF.

This sequence joins TRBV7-2 and TRBJ2-1; TRBD2 matches at 11 bases. V trimming: 6 bases; J trimming: 6 bases; junction bases outside the gene matches: 7. CDR1 is SGHTA, CDR2 FQGNSA, per germline. The CDR3 has 15 amino acids. Here the CDR3 DNA reads TGTGCCAGCAGGCTAGCGGGAGGTGTCTCCAATGAGCAGTTCTTC. As protein: CASRLAGGVSNEQFF.

This clonotype was recorded a few times. This chain connects TRBV28 to TRBJ2-7, with D hard to call. V gave up 7 bases and J gave up 6 bases, with 19 bases separating them. The CDR3 is 14 amino acids. Germline-derived CDR1 and CDR2 are MDHEN and SYDVKM. The CDR3 region is CASTFGGTWVEQYF. The DNA for the CDR3 is TGTGCCAGCACCTTCGGCGGAACCTGGGTCGAGCAGTACTTC.

At least ten counts were recorded for this clonotype. The J gene is TRBJ2-7, the V gene TRBV20-1; TRBD2 agrees at 8 bases. The CDR3 runs 12 residues. CDR1 is DFQATT, CDR2 SNEGSKA, per germline (reference sequence). V shed 5 bases, J shed 3 bases, and the junction held 3 bases outside the gene matches. CDR3 sequence (DNA): TGCAGTGCTCCAGCGGGAGTCTACGAGCAGTACTTC. This gives the protein CSAPAGVYEQYF.

The rearrangement links TRBV19 to TRBJ2-3, with 7 bases lining up with TRBD2. J gave up 3 bases and V 4 bases, and 10 bases lay outside the gene matches. Germline V gene lookup returns CDR1 LNHDA and CDR2 SQIVND (reference sequence). This CDR3 comprises 16 residues. The CDR3 loop is CASSKRTSEKTDTQYF. The CDR3 DNA reads as TGTGCCAGTAGTAAGAGGACTAGTGAGAAAACAGATACGCAGTATTTT.

This chain links TRBV15 with TRBJ2-4, with D uncertain. The ends were cut back, 8 bases at V and 3 bases at J, with 17 bases in the middle. Looked up from germline, CDR1 is LNHNV and CDR2 is YYDKDF (reference sequence). The CDR3 extends over 15 amino acids. CDR3 sequence reads: CATEGGRPFKNIQYF. The CDR3, as DNA: TGTGCCACCGAAGGTGGCAGGCCGTTCAAAAACATTCAGTACTTC. Using reference TRBV15 and TRBJ2-4 for the parts outside the CDR3, the full variable domain is DAMVIQNPRYQVTQFGKPVTLSCSQTLNHNVMYWYQQKSSQAPKLLFHYYDKDFNNEADTPDNFQSRRPNTSFCFLDIRSPGLGDTAMYLCATEGGRPFKNIQYFGAGTRLSVL.

This chain links TRBV6-2 or TRBV6-3 with TRBJ2-1, with 9 bases aligning to TRBD1. Gene TRBJ2-7 matches the end of the DNA better, so the J call may be wrong. CDR1 is MNHEY, CDR2 SVGEGT, per germline. This CDR3 is built from 16 residues. The CDR3 spells CASSPGTGWNYNEQYF. The CDR3, as DNA: TGTGCCAGCAGCCCCGGGACAGGGTGGAACTACAATGAGCAGTACTTC.

This clonotype was seen only a few times. The chain is built from TRBV5-5 and TRBJ2-7; D gene ambiguous. The CDR3 totals 15 residues. The germline gives CDR1 SGHKS, CDR2 YYEKEE (reference sequence). The V end lost 0 bases, the J end lost 2 bases, and 12 bases lay between the germline ends. CDR3 sequence: CASSLEGSPTYEQYF. The CDR3 coding sequence is TGTGCCAGCAGCTTGGAGGGATCCCCCACCTACGAGCAGTACTTC.